This T cell receptor beta chain appears in the sequencing data of a study of CD8 T cells in Susac syndrome. RNA amounts of about 0.5 to 1 ug underwent reverse transcription with random hexamers. Each CDR3 protein gets one entry after TCRdb re-called the immunoSEQ multiplex PCR reads with MiXCR. This sample has approximately 180,000 distinct CDR3 sequences, with 90% to 96% found just once. Trimming pared 1 base from V and 3 bases from J, leaving 4 bases between. CDR3 length: 11 amino acids. From germline, CDR1 is GTSNPN and CDR2 SVGIG (reference sequence). Sequencing targeted TCR beta in T cells from blood (CD8+ and CD4+).

Sequencing was performed on CD4+ T cells from PBMCs. This clonotype was obtained from a human donor with multiple sclerosis. The chain recombines TRBV30 with TRBJ2-7; D unresolved. This CDR3 is CAWSGFYEQYF. The CDR3 DNA sequence: TGTGCCTGGAGTGGTTTCTACGAGCAGTACTTC.